The 14 T cell receptor beta chains in this list originate from one sample, sequenced in a study of blood T cell repertoires in COVID-19. Profiling relied on immunoSEQ multiplex PCR, and the TCRdb table lists in-frame clones only, not all of them. The table lists tens of thousands of clones, 80% to 90% of them singletons. The specimen sequenced was peripheral blood. The receptors were sampled from a man between 65 and 79 years old with active or convalescent COVID-19.

V is TRBV15 and J is TRBJ2-1; 12 bases match TRBD2. The trim removed 0 bases at V and 7 bases at J, leaving 7 bases unmatched. Germline lookup yields CDR1 LNHNV and CDR2 YYDKDF (reference sequence). The CDR3 is 17 residues long. The CDR3 protein is CATSRDRASGRGNEQFF. For the CDR3, the DNA is TGTGCCACCAGCAGAGATCGCGCTAGCGGGAGGGGGAATGAGCAGTTCTTC.

The chain carries TRBV5-1 and TRBJ1-2, with unresolved D. Trimming stripped 0 bases from V and 6 bases from J, with 12 bases between. Germline V gives CDR1 SGHRS, CDR2 YFSETQ. There are 14 residues in the CDR3. The CDR3: CASSLAAGVDGYTF. CDR3 in DNA: TGCGCCAGCAGCTTGGCAGCGGGAGTTGATGGCTACACCTTC.

The chain links TRBV28 to TRBJ2-3; D perhaps matches TRBD1 (5 bases). Per germline, CDR1 MDHEN and CDR2 SYDVKM. The CDR3 has 13 amino acids. Trimming stripped 5 bases from V and 4 bases from J, with 10 bases between. The CDR3: CASSKGNADTQYF. The CDR3 nucleotides are TGTGCCAGCAGTAAGGGGAATGCAGATACGCAGTATTTT.

The chain is built from TRBV30 and TRBJ1-6, with D hard to call. CDR1 and CDR2 (germline): GTSNPN, SVGIG (reference sequence). The CDR3 has 12 residues. V was pared by 5 bases and J by 4 bases, with 6 bases between. The CDR3 nucleotides read TGTGCCTGGCAGACATATAATTCACCCCTCCACTTT. It codes for CAWQTYNSPLHF.

This clone was counted between two and nine times. J is TRBJ2-3 and V is TRBV29-1, with 16 bases aligning to TRBD2. J lost 4 bases, V lost 6 bases, and 7 bases had no gene match. The CDR3 covers 16 residues. The V gene's germline CDR1 is SQVTM and CDR2 ANQGSEA. This chain's CDR3 is CSVTGTSGRAADTQYF. In DNA form, the CDR3 reads TGCAGCGTGACCGGGACTAGCGGGAGGGCCGCAGATACGCAGTATTTT.

This clone was seen a single time. The rearrangement uses TRBV10-3 and TRBJ1-2; 8 bases are a match to TRBD1. This CDR3 region has 10 residues. Germline CDR1 ENHRY, CDR2 SYGVKD. V dropped 11 bases and J dropped 8; count of bases not matched to a gene: 4. For the CDR3, the DNA is TGTGCCGCACAGGGGGGCGGCTACACCTTC. Its protein is CAAQGGGYTF.

Of note for this clone: One junction end disagrees with the germline gene, perhaps due to a read error. The rearrangement uses TRBV24-1 and TRBJ1-1; perhaps TRBD1 as D (6 bases). This CDR3 comprises 18 residues. Germline V lookup: CDR1 KGHDR, CDR2 SFDVKD. This chain's CDR3 is CATSDSGHGESVKTEAFF. CDR3 DNA sequence: TGTGCCACCAGTGATTCGGGACACGGGGAGAGTGTGAAGACTGAAGCTTTCTTT.

The V and J genes are TRBV29-1 and TRBJ1-1, with unresolved D. The CDR3 sequence is 13 residues long. Per the germline V gene, CDR1 is SQVTM and CDR2 is ANQGSEA. The ends were cut back, 4 bases at V and 6 bases at J, with 15 bases in the middle. The CDR3 is CSVVYGRGSEAFF. CDR3 nucleotide sequence: TGCAGCGTTGTTTACGGGAGAGGTTCTGAAGCTTTCTTT.

The rearrangement uses TRBV18 and TRBJ2-7; 7 positions agree with TRBD1. The CDR3 is 14 amino acids. With V trimmed by 3 bases and J by 5 bases, 7 bases remained unmatched. CDR1 KGHSH and CDR2 LQKENI come from the germline V gene. Here the CDR3 DNA reads TGTGCCAGCTCACCTCGGCAGGGGGTAGACGAGCAGTACTTC. The encoded protein is CASSPRQGVDEQYF. Full variable domain (rest looked up from reference TRBV18 and TRBJ2-7): NAGVMQNPRHLVRRRGQEARLRCSPMKGHSHVYWYRQLPEEGLKFMVYLQKENIIDESGMPKERFSAEFPKEGPSILRIQQVVRGDSAAYFCASSPRQGVDEQYFGPGTRLTVT.

The chain has TRBV6-5 and TRBJ1-3; no firm D call. V lost 0 bases and J 0 bases, leaving 6 bases between the germline ends. Germline V gene data show CDR1 as MNHEY and CDR2 as SVGAGI. This CDR3 contains 15 residues. CDR3 protein: CASSYSRDSGNTIYF. The CDR3 DNA is TGTGCCAGCAGTTACTCGAGGGACTCTGGAAACACCATATATTTT.

The J gene is TRBJ1-5, the V gene TRBV28; 8 positions match TRBD1. V was pared by 5 bases and J by 4 bases, with 7 bases of the junction left unmatched. The CDR3 runs to 15 residues. Germline V gene data show CDR1 as MDHEN and CDR2 as SYDVKM. The CDR3 spells CASSNMTGANQPQHF. The CDR3 nucleotides are TGTGCCAGCAGTAATATGACAGGGGCTAATCAGCCCCAGCATTTT.

This rearrangement joins TRBV28 to TRBJ1-1, with D unclear. Looked up from germline, CDR1 is MDHEN and CDR2 is SYDVKM. Trimming took off 7 bases at V and 7 bases at J, with 16 bases between the two ends. The CDR3 loop spans 13 amino acids. This CDR3 is CASTPSLSGEAFF. CDR3 in DNA: TGTGCCAGCACCCCGTCCCTGTCAGGTGAAGCTTTCTTT.

This sequence joins TRBV2 and TRBJ1-1, with a weak D call TRBD1 (6 bases). The ends were cut back, 8 bases at V and 5 bases at J, with 12 bases in the middle. The germline CDR1 and CDR2 sequences are SNHLY and FYNNEI. The CDR3 totals 12 residues. The CDR3 reads CASGGLITEAFF. CDR3 in DNA: TGTGCCAGCGGGGGCCTGATTACTGAAGCTTTCTTT.

The chain recombines TRBV29-1 with TRBJ2-7, with TRBD1 matching over 9 bases. The V segment lost 5 bases and the J segment 3 bases; nucleotides outside the gene matches: 5. CDR1 is SQVTM and CDR2 is ANQGSEA in the germline V gene. CDR3 length: 13 amino acids. The CDR3 coding sequence is TGCAGCGTTATCCGGGACAGGGACTACGAGCAGTACTTC. Translating it yields CSVIRDRDYEQYF.